A single sample gave rise to the 19 T cell receptor beta chains below, sequenced in a study of blood T cell repertoires in COVID-19. Method: immunoSEQ multiplex PCR; TCRdb's copy keeps in-frame clones and lacks some. The sample records roughly 290,000 clones, 87% being singletons. Sequencing was carried out using PBMCs or T cells enriched from blood (not recorded which). The source of these receptors is a woman aged 35 to 49 who had recovered from COVID-19.

The rearrangement links TRBV12-3 or TRBV12-4 to TRBJ2-3, with D uncertain. Trimming removed 5 bases from V and 2 bases from J, with 8 bases in between. The CDR3 covers 13 residues. The CDR3 sequence: CASSVGDTDTQYF. The CDR3 nucleotides read TGTGCCAGCAGTGTAGGAGACACAGATACGCAGTATTTT.

The chain has TRBV28 and TRBJ2-2; 13 positions agree with TRBD2. The J segment lost 6 bases and the V segment lost 2 bases, leaving 18 bases of the junction unmatched. Looked up from germline, CDR1 is MDHEN and CDR2 is SYDVKM. CDR3 size: 21 residues. CDR3 nucleotides: TGTGCCAGCAGTTTAGGGACCCACGGACTAGCGGGAGTTCCCGGTTCCGGGGAGCTGTTTTTT. Its translation is CASSLGTHGLAGVPGSGELFF.

CDR3 region: CASSEFGQLHF. CDR3 DNA sequence: TGTGCCAGCAGTGAATTTGGACAGTTGCATTTT. The chain is built from TRBV25-1 and TRBJ1-5; maybe TRBD1 (6 bases). Germline assignment: CDR1 MGHDK and CDR2 SYGVNS. The CDR3 contains 11 residues. V was shortened by 1 base and J by 15 bases, with 10 bases between the two germline ends.

The CDR3 reads CASRPSGQGKNSPLHF. Written as DNA, the CDR3 is TGTGCCAGCAGGCCCTCGGGACAGGGTAAAAATTCACCCCTCCACTTT. The chain carries TRBV7-2 and TRBJ1-6, with 9 bases lining up with TRBD1. Trimming cost V 6 bases and J 7 bases; bases outside gene matches: 10. Germline CDR1 SGHTA, CDR2 FQGNSA. There are 16 residues in the CDR3.

The V and J genes are TRBV7-6 and TRBJ2-3, with 10 bases fitting TRBD2. There are 17 residues in the CDR3. The trim removed 1 base at V and 0 bases at J, leaving 4 bases unmatched. Germline loops: CDR1 SGHVS, CDR2 FNYEAQ. CDR3 in amino acids: CASSLGGLAMSTDTQYF. CDR3 DNA: TGTGCCAGCAGCTTAGGGGGACTAGCGATGAGCACAGATACGCAGTATTTT.

The rearrangement joins TRBV23-1 to TRBJ2-2; TRBD2 matches 7 bases. TRBV23-1 is reported as an ORF; its role is uncertain. With 2 bases clipped from V and 4 bases from J, the junction kept 16 bases outside the gene matches. CDR3 length: 19 amino acids. DNA of the CDR3: TGCGCCAGCAGTCAAACCCCTTCCGGGACTACTCCACTCACCGGGGAGCTGTTTTTT. As protein: CASSQTPSGTTPLTGELFF.

The chain combines TRBV6-5 with TRBJ2-3; 14 bases fit TRBD2. Germline CDR1 MNHEY, CDR2 SVGAGI. J lost 5 bases, V lost 4 bases, and 5 bases had no gene match. This CDR3 is built from 16 residues. The CDR3 region is CASSSQGTSGRDTQYF. The CDR3 bases are TGTGCCAGCAGTTCCCAAGGGACTAGCGGGAGAGATACGCAGTATTTT.

The chain recombines TRBV2 with TRBJ2-1; 16 bases map to TRBD2. V gave up 4 bases and J gave up 7 bases; unmatched junction bases: 4. This CDR3 has 16 residues. The germline gives CDR1 SNHLY, CDR2 FYNNEI. In DNA, the CDR3 is TGTGCCAGCAGTGCCCCGGGACTAGCGGGAGGGAATGAGCAGTTCTTC. This translates into CASSAPGLAGGNEQFF.

The table lists this clone with a count of one. V and J are TRBV3-1 (or the pseudogene TRBV3-2) and TRBJ2-1; 8 nucleotides agree with TRBD1. CDR1 is LGHDT and CDR2 is YNNKEL in the germline V gene (reference sequence). The CDR3 is made up of 17 amino acids. Trimming removed 2 bases from V and 6 bases from J; junction bases left unmatched: 12. The CDR3 protein is CASSQTSTRTGLNEQFF. CDR3 sequence (DNA): TGTGCCAGCAGCCAAACCTCTACCCGGACAGGGCTCAATGAGCAGTTCTTC.

In its sample, this clone was seen a few times. Different DNA sequences within this sample yield the same CDR3. V usage is TRBV7-2 and J usage is TRBJ2-7; no clear D. The ends were cut back, 5 bases at V and 1 base at J, with 3 bases in the middle. The CDR3 consists of 11 residues. Germline CDR1 SGHTA, CDR2 FQGNSA. This chain's CDR3 is CASSPSYEQYF. CDR3 nucleotide sequence: TGTGCCAGCAGCCCTTCCTACGAGCAGTACTTC.

The table lists this clone with a few counts. The chain combines TRBV30 with TRBJ1-4; 7 nucleotides line up with TRBD1. V lost 6 bases and J lost 0; bases outside the gene matches: 7. The CDR3 runs to 15 residues. Looked up from germline, CDR1 is GTSNPN and CDR2 is SVGIG (reference sequence). CDR3 coding DNA: TGTGCCTGCCAACCCACAGGGGCAACTAATGAAAAACTGTTTTTT. Translation gives CACQPTGATNEKLFF.

The rearrangement joins TRBV7-2 to TRBJ2-7; D might be TRBD1 (5 bases). The germline V gene encodes CDR1 SGHTA and CDR2 FQGNSA. This CDR3 comprises 14 residues. With 1 base removed from V and 0 bases from J, the gap between germline ends came to 7 bases. CDR3 amino acids: CASSLVTDSYEQYF. The CDR3 DNA sequence: TGTGCCAGCAGCTTAGTGACAGACTCCTACGAGCAGTACTTC.

V and J are TRBV30 and TRBJ1-5, with D perhaps TRBD1 (6 bases). Trimming took off 2 bases at V and 7 bases at J, with 12 bases between the two ends. This CDR3 contains 13 residues. Germline lookup yields CDR1 GTSNPN and CDR2 SVGIG (reference sequence). CDR3 DNA: TGTGCCTGGAGTAGGGGGTTGGAACAGCCCCAGCATTTT. This codes for CAWSRGLEQPQHF.

The J gene is TRBJ1-6, the V gene TRBV19; 9 bases map to TRBD1. The CDR3 has 15 amino acids. V shed 5 bases and J 11 bases; nucleotides not matched to a gene: 10. Germline assignment: CDR1 LNHDA and CDR2 SQIVND (reference sequence). CDR3 loop: CASSPGQGARAPLHF. DNA of the CDR3: TGTGCCAGTAGTCCGGGACAGGGCGCAAGGGCACCCCTCCACTTT.

This chain connects TRBV18 to TRBJ1-1, with 8 bases lining up with TRBD1. Looked up from germline, CDR1 is KGHSH and CDR2 is LQKENI. CDR3 length equals 14 residues. The V segment lost 3 bases and the J segment 5 bases; nucleotides outside the gene matches: 5. The chain's CDR3 is CASSPDRGGTEAFF. In DNA, the CDR3 is TGTGCCAGCTCACCCGACAGGGGAGGTACTGAAGCTTTCTTT.

This chain links TRBV2 with TRBJ1-3, with a possible D match to TRBD1 (5 bases). The V and J ends lost 6 bases and 0 bases respectively, with 12 bases between them. The CDR3 extends over 15 amino acids. Germline CDR1 reads SNHLY; CDR2 reads FYNNEI. The CDR3 bases are TGTGCCAGCAGGGCGATGACAGTCTCTGGAAACACCATATATTTT. This sequence encodes CASRAMTVSGNTIYF.

The DNA for the CDR3 is TGTGCCAGCAGGCCACGGGGTCTAGCGGGAGTCGGCGGCACCGGGGAGCTGTTTTTT. This sequence encodes CASRPRGLAGVGGTGELFF. The rearrangement uses TRBV7-2 and TRBJ2-2, with 10 bases matching TRBD2. Germline assignment: CDR1 SGHTA and CDR2 FQGNSA. This CDR3 is 19 amino acids long. Losses at the gene ends were 6 bases for V and 4 bases for J; bases not matched to a gene: 17. Supplemented by reference TRBV7-2 and TRBJ2-2, the full variable domain reads GAGVSQSPSNKVTEKGKDVELRCDPISGHTALYWYRQSLGQGLEFLIYFQGNSAPDKSGLPSDRFSAERTGGSVSTLTIQRTQQEDSAVYLCASRPRGLAGVGGTGELFFGEGSRLTVL.

The chain uses TRBV5-8 and TRBJ1-2; perhaps TRBD1 as D (6 bases). The CDR3 has 15 residues. Germline assignment: CDR1 SGHTS and CDR2 YDEGEE. Trimming left V 4 bases short and J 5 bases short, with 18 bases between. The chain's CDR3 is CASSVTGLGVYGYTF. DNA for the CDR3: TGTGCCAGCAGCGTTACAGGGCTGGGGGTGTATGGCTACACCTTC.

The chain carries TRBV28 and TRBJ2-7; the D gene is possibly TRBD1 (7 bases). The CDR3 contains 13 residues. Per germline, CDR1 MDHEN and CDR2 SYDVKM. Trimming stripped 8 bases from V and 1 base from J, with 12 bases between. The CDR3 here is CASWRDRSYEQYF. The CDR3 nucleotides read TGTGCCAGCTGGCGGGACAGATCCTACGAGCAGTACTTC.